The 27 T cell receptor beta chains listed next were all sequenced from one sample in a study of blood T cell repertoires in COVID-19. Assay used: immunoSEQ multiplex PCR; TCRdb lists only in-frame clones, some missing. The sample records 100,000 to 150,000 clones, roughly 90% being singletons. Sample: peripheral blood. These receptors originate from a man between 50 and 59 years old with acute or convalescent COVID-19.

The rearrangement joins TRBV6-5 to TRBJ2-5, with a tentative D call TRBD2 (6 bases). The germline gives CDR1 MNHEY, CDR2 SVGAGI. This CDR3 has 14 amino acids. V shed 7 bases and J shed 4 bases, with 16 bases lying between them. In DNA form, the CDR3 reads TGTGCCAGCACCTCAGGCGGGGTACCAGAGACCCAGTACTTC. This translates into CASTSGGVPETQYF.

The chain couples TRBV2 to TRBJ2-7; 10 nucleotides agree with TRBD2. This CDR3 spans 14 amino acids. The germline CDR1 and CDR2 sequences are SNHLY and FYNNEI. V lost 7 bases, J lost 2 bases, and 5 bases stayed unmatched. CDR3 bases: TGTGCCAGCAAGCGGGAGGGACCAACCTACGAGCAGTACTTC. Its protein is CASKREGPTYEQYF.

The V gene is TRBV18, the J gene TRBJ2-1; D is possibly TRBD1 (6 bases). The CDR3 spans 19 residues. V lost 0 bases and J lost 9, with 27 bases in between. Germline V gene data show CDR1 as KGHSH and CDR2 as LQKENI. The CDR3 DNA is TGTGCCAGCTCACCACCGGGGACACGGGAACTTTTCAGACAAGCTGAGCAGTTCTTC. Protein: CASSPPGTRELFRQAEQFF. The complete variable domain, with remaining parts taken from reference TRBV18 and TRBJ2-1, reads NAGVMQNPRHLVRRRGQEARLRCSPMKGHSHVYWYRQLPEEGLKFMVYLQKENIIDESGMPKERFSAEFPKEGPSILRIQQVVRGDSAAYFCASSPPGTRELFRQAEQFFGPGTRLTVL.

The chain couples TRBV6-5 to TRBJ2-7, with D unclear. Germline V lookup: CDR1 MNHEY, CDR2 SVGAGI. V was cut by 5 bases and J by 4 bases, with 18 bases left in between. CDR3 size: 15 residues. In DNA form, the CDR3 reads TGTGCCAGCAGTCCCCTGACACTCCTCTCGTACGAGCAGTACTTC. The encoded protein is CASSPLTLLSYEQYF.

CDR3 in DNA: TGTGCCAGCTCACCAACGGGGGACCCTCTTGAAGCTTTCTTT. Translation gives CASSPTGDPLEAFF. The chain combines TRBV18 with TRBJ1-1, with TRBD1 as a possible D gene (5 bases). Germline CDR1 reads KGHSH; CDR2 reads LQKENI. This CDR3 has 14 amino acids. V was shortened by 2 bases and J by 7 bases, with 14 bases between the two germline ends.

The chain links TRBV6-2 or TRBV6-3 to TRBJ1-1; D possibly corresponds to TRBD1 (5 bases). V was shortened by 5 bases and J by 6 bases, with 13 bases between the two germline ends. This CDR3 has 13 amino acids. From germline, CDR1 is MNHEY and CDR2 SVGEGT. In nucleotides, the CDR3 is TGTGCCAGCAGTACTTCAGGGTGGGCTGAAGCTTTCTTT. Protein: CASSTSGWAEAFF.

V gene TRBV7-2 combines with J gene TRBJ1-3, with TRBD1 matching over 7 bases. With 3 bases clipped from V and 4 bases from J, the junction kept 6 bases outside the gene matches. The CDR3 runs to 15 residues. Germline V gives CDR1 SGHTA, CDR2 FQGNSA. The CDR3 is CASSLMTGPGNTIYF. CDR3 DNA: TGTGCCAGCAGCTTGATGACAGGGCCGGGAAACACCATATATTTT.

V is TRBV4-3 and J is TRBJ2-3, with TRBD2 identical over 11 bases. The CDR3 runs to 16 residues. V lost 4 bases and J lost 6; bases outside the gene matches: 9. Germline lookup yields CDR1 LGHNA and CDR2 YSLEER. The CDR3 reads CASSLGTSGGTDTQYF. CDR3 DNA sequence: TGCGCCAGCAGCCTTGGGACTAGCGGAGGAACGGATACGCAGTATTTT.

J is TRBJ1-1 and V is TRBV4-2; D unclear. The CDR3 is made up of 15 amino acids. Trimming stripped 0 bases from V and 12 bases from J, with 20 bases between. From germline, CDR1 is LGHNA and CDR2 YNFKEQ. CDR3 amino acids: CASSQDLKSEGGSFF. In DNA form, the CDR3 reads TGTGCCAGCAGCCAAGATTTAAAGTCGGAGGGTGGGTCTTTCTTT.

In this sample, this clone turned up a few times. The genes are TRBV5-1 and TRBJ2-1; 9 bases are a match to TRBD2. The CDR3 extends over 16 amino acids. The V segment lost 4 bases and the J segment 3 bases; nucleotides outside the gene matches: 8. CDR1 is SGHRS and CDR2 is YFSETQ in the germline V gene. CDR3 DNA sequence: TGCGCCAGCAGCGGGTGGGGGACTAGCAGCTACAATGAGCAGTTCTTC. Its translation is CASSGWGTSSYNEQFF.

This clone came up once. The CDR3 loop is CAAGTGVRPQHF. CDR3 sequence (DNA): TGTGCCGCTGGGACAGGGGTCAGGCCCCAGCATTTT. This chain joins TRBV19 and TRBJ1-5; 10 bases map to TRBD1. V shed 11 bases and J 9 bases; nucleotides not matched to a gene: 7. This CDR3 spans 12 amino acids. Looked up from germline, CDR1 is LNHDA and CDR2 is SQIVND (reference sequence).

The chain couples TRBV19 to TRBJ2-3; 11 bases match TRBD2. CDR3 size: 17 residues. The germline V gene has CDR1 LNHDA and CDR2 SQIVND (reference sequence). The junction had 3 bases not matched to a gene; V was cut back by 1 base and J by 0 bases. CDR3 coding DNA: TGTGCCAGTAGTATAGCGACTAGCGGGGCCAGCACAGATACGCAGTATTTT. This sequence encodes CASSIATSGASTDTQYF.

This chain connects TRBV19 to TRBJ2-1; TRBD2 matches at 10 bases. Germline V gene data show CDR1 as LNHDA and CDR2 as SQIVND (reference sequence). V was pared by 5 bases and J by 10 bases, with 11 bases of the junction left unmatched. The CDR3 is made up of 15 amino acids. DNA of the CDR3: TGTGCCAGTAGTTTTGGGACTAGCGCCCTGGGAGAGCAGTTCTTC. It is translated as CASSFGTSALGEQFF.

V is TRBV2 and J is TRBJ1-2, with a tentative D call TRBD1 (6 bases). This CDR3 has 13 residues. Germline V gene lookup returns CDR1 SNHLY and CDR2 FYNNEI. V was shortened by 6 bases and J by 4 bases, with 12 bases between the two germline ends. The CDR3 loop reads CASSQQGPYGYTF. CDR3 DNA sequence: TGTGCCAGCAGCCAACAGGGCCCCTATGGCTACACCTTC. Full variable domain (rest looked up from reference TRBV2 and TRBJ1-2): EPEVTQTPSHQVTQMGQEVILRCVPISNHLYFYWYRQILGQKVEFLVSFYNNEISEKSEIFDDQFSVERPDGSNFTLKIRSTKLEDSAMYFCASSQQGPYGYTFGSGTRLTVV.

This clone was seen only once. The V call is TRBV12-5, the J call TRBJ2-1; 13 nucleotides line up with TRBD2. Germline loops: CDR1 LGHNT, CDR2 FRNRAP. The V segment lost 7 bases and the J segment 9 bases; nucleotides outside the gene matches: 9. This CDR3 comprises 15 residues. The CDR3 reads CASAVPGLAGREQFF. CDR3 nucleotide sequence: TGTGCTAGTGCTGTTCCGGGACTAGCGGGACGTGAGCAGTTCTTC. Full variable domain (outside the CDR3, taken from reference TRBV12-5 and TRBJ2-1): DARVTQTPRHKVTEMGQEVTMRCQPILGHNTVFWYRQTMMQGLELLAYFRNRAPLDDSGMPKDRFSAEMPDATLATLKIQPSEPRDSAVYFCASAVPGLAGREQFFGPGTRLTVL.

This sequence joins TRBV24-1 and TRBJ1-1; the D is unclear. Germline lookup yields CDR1 KGHDR and CDR2 SFDVKD. Trimming shortened V by 7 bases and J by 3 bases, and 11 bases separated the two germline ends. The CDR3 contains 13 residues. The CDR3 sequence is CATRRGGDTEAFF. The DNA for the CDR3 is TGTGCCACCAGGCGGGGTGGGGACACTGAAGCTTTCTTT.

The chain combines TRBV3-1 (or the pseudogene TRBV3-2) with TRBJ2-3; 9 bases align to TRBD2. The germline V gene encodes CDR1 LGHDT and CDR2 YNNKEL (reference sequence). This CDR3 is built from 14 residues. With 3 bases clipped from V and 5 bases from J, the junction kept 3 bases outside the gene matches. In nucleotides, the CDR3 is TGTGCCAGCAGCCAGGATAGCGGGAGAGATACGCAGTATTTT. This translates into CASSQDSGRDTQYF.

J is TRBJ2-1 and V is TRBV9; 11 bases line up with TRBD1. The germline V gene has CDR1 SGDLS and CDR2 YYNGEE. V shed 2 bases and J 2 bases; nucleotides not matched to a gene: 6. The CDR3 loop spans 17 amino acids. The chain's CDR3 is CASSVRTGGGPYNEQFF. In nucleotides, the CDR3 is TGTGCCAGCAGCGTGAGGACAGGGGGCGGCCCCTACAATGAGCAGTTCTTC.

V gene TRBV6-6 combines with J gene TRBJ1-1; D gene ambiguous. The ends were cut back, 11 bases at V and 1 base at J, with 8 bases in the middle. The CDR3 runs to 11 residues. CDR1 is MNHNY, CDR2 SVGAGI, per germline (reference sequence). The CDR3 spells CASHQNTEAFF. The CDR3 nucleotides read TGTGCCTCACACCAGAACACTGAAGCTTTCTTT.

The CDR3 reads CASSLGLAMGRRATQYF. The DNA of the CDR3 is TGCGCCAGCAGCTTGGGCCTCGCCATGGGGCGCAGGGCGACCCAGTACTTC. This rearrangement joins TRBV5-1 to TRBJ2-5; the D gene is possibly TRBD1 (5 bases). This CDR3 comprises 17 residues. Trimming cost V 0 bases and J 7 bases, with 22 bases left between them. Germline V gene lookup returns CDR1 SGHRS and CDR2 YFSETQ.

The chain employs TRBV11-2 and TRBJ2-7, with 15 bases aligning to TRBD2. The CDR3 is made up of 19 amino acids. With V trimmed by 5 bases and J by 4 bases, 15 bases remained unmatched. Germline V gene sequence: CDR1 SGHAT, CDR2 FQNNGV. In nucleotides, the CDR3 is TGTGCCAGCAGCCTAAGCGGGGGACTAGCGGGAGGACCGATTTACGAGCAGTACTTC. Its translation is CASSLSGGLAGGPIYEQYF.

This sequence joins TRBV2 and TRBJ1-1; 7 bases match TRBD1. Germline loops: CDR1 SNHLY, CDR2 FYNNEI. V lost 7 bases to trimming and J lost 5 bases; unmatched junction nucleotides: 10. The CDR3 loop spans 14 amino acids. The CDR3 region is CASTSEQGKTEAFF. In nucleotides, the CDR3 is TGTGCCAGCACCTCTGAACAGGGGAAGACTGAAGCTTTCTTT.

V gene TRBV3-1 (or the pseudogene TRBV3-2) combines with J gene TRBJ2-1; 9 nucleotides match TRBD2. Germline V gene lookup returns CDR1 LGHDT and CDR2 YNNKEL (reference sequence). The CDR3 consists of 14 residues. V was pared by 4 bases and J by 10 bases, with 8 bases of the junction left unmatched. The CDR3 sequence: CASSRLAGAREQFF. In nucleotides, the CDR3 is TGTGCCAGCAGCCGTTTAGCGGGAGCAAGGGAGCAGTTCTTC.

This chain joins TRBV10-2 and TRBJ2-2; TRBD2 matches 11 bases. Looked up from germline, CDR1 is WSHSY and CDR2 is SAAADI. The V segment lost 8 bases and the J segment 3 bases; nucleotides outside the gene matches: 5. The CDR3 has 15 residues. The CDR3 region is CASRILAGDTGELFF. The CDR3 bases are TGCGCCAGCCGGATACTAGCGGGAGACACCGGGGAGCTGTTTTTT.

V usage is TRBV6-5 and J usage is TRBJ1-4, with TRBD1 matching over 8 bases. Germline lookup yields CDR1 MNHEY and CDR2 SVGAGI. Trimming took 6 bases from V and 4 from J; bases not matched to a gene: 7. The CDR3 consists of 15 residues. CDR3 amino acids: CASRHRTGLNEKLFF. In nucleotides, the CDR3 is TGTGCCAGCAGACACCGGACAGGGCTTAATGAAAAACTGTTTTTT.

The chain carries TRBV6-6 and TRBJ1-3; unclear D gene. CDR3 size: 12 residues. Germline assignment: CDR1 MNHNY and CDR2 SVGAGI (reference sequence). Between the trimmed V and J ends, which lost 2 bases and 8 bases, there was a span of 7 bases. CDR3 region: CASSYIIDTIYF. CDR3 DNA: TGTGCCAGCAGTTACATAATAGACACCATATATTTT.

This chain joins TRBV19 and TRBJ1-1; D remains ambiguous. The V gene's germline CDR1 is LNHDA and CDR2 SQIVND (reference sequence). V lost 0 bases and J lost 1, with 3 bases in between. This CDR3 comprises 13 residues. CDR3 amino acids: CASSIDKNTEAFF. CDR3 bases: TGTGCCAGTAGTATAGACAAGAACACTGAAGCTTTCTTT.